This T cell receptor (beta chain) was captured in a study of CD8+ T cells in alopecia areata. In germline, CDR1 is SGHAT, CDR2 FQDESV (reference sequence). The V end was cut by 5 bases, the J end by 2 bases, with 15 bases between. This CDR3 region has 16 residues. Extracted RNA was reverse transcribed, and the resulting cDNA served as sequencing template. Only in-frame clones appear in the TCRdb table, and some are missing; sequencing was by immunoSEQ multiplex PCR. The sample shows 120,000 or so clones, 61% of them seen only once. Notes on this clone: The target antigen is unknown.

Study-wide findings and caveats: Normal skin contains resident alphabeta T cells, and these are also sequenced in scalp samples.

Indicated treatment: oral pan-JAK inhibitor, 5-10 mg twice daily. The specimen was CD4+ T cells sorted from blood, collected at week 4, from a patient treated with tofacitinib. This receptor was obtained from a human donor with alopecia areata. The J gene is TRBJ2-2, the V gene TRBV11-1; the D gene could be TRBD1 or TRBD2 (5 bases each). DNA of the CDR3: TGTGCCAGCAGCCTACAATGGGGGAGAAACACCGGGGAGCTGTTTTTT. This encodes CASSLQWGRNTGELFF.